A selection of T cell receptor beta chains follows, all from one sample in a study of post-analysis software for immune sequencing data. From the PCR reads, TCRdb called clonotypes with MiXCR, one entry per CDR3 protein. The data hold roughly 700,000 distinct CDR3 sequences, with roughly 27% observed a single time. The sample consisted of blood. The receptor source for this set is a girl between 5 and 17 years old with multiple sclerosis. Both conserved end residues are part of each CDR3. D genes are given only for firm matches. Clone sizes are given selectively: once, few, many, or a class where the clone is expanded.

TRBJ2-7 | . | TRBV5-5 | . | TGTGCCAGCAGCTTGTACCCTCTCTCCTACGAGCAGTACTTC | CASSLYPLSYEQYF
TRBJ2-2 | . | TRBV20-1 | . | TGCAGTGTTGGGGGCTCCACCGGGGAGCTGTTTTTT | CSVGGSTGELFF
TRBJ2-1 | TRBD2 | TRBV20-1 | . | TGCAGTGCCGTCTCGCGGGAGGTTTACAATGAGCAGTTCTTC | CSAVSREVYNEQFF
TRBJ1-5 | . | TRBV11-2 | once | TGTGCCAGCAGCTTAGAAGGCCTTCAGCCCCAGCATTTT | CASSLEGLQPQHF
TRBJ2-3 | . | TRBV10-3 | few | TGTGCCATCAGGACCGTGACAGGACCCAGTGGCAGTGATACGCAGTATTTT | CAIRTVTGPSGSDTQYF
TRBJ2-4 | TRBD1 | TRBV5-1 | few | TGCGCCAGCAGCTTGGAGAGGGACAGAGACATTCAGTACTTC | CASSLERDRDIQYF
TRBJ2-1 | . | TRBV20-1 | . | TGCAGTGCTACTAGCGACCACTCCTACAATGAGCAGTTCTTT | CSATSDHSYNEQFF
TRBJ1-6 | TRBD1 | TRBV18 | . | TGTGCCAGCTCATCCGACAGGGCCTCCTATAATTCACCCCTCCACTTT | CASSSDRASYNSPLHF
TRBJ2-7 | . | TRBV27 | . | TGTGCCAGCAGTTCCCGGGCCCGCTACGAGCAGTACTTC | CASSSRARYEQYF
TRBJ2-1 | . | TRBV7-2 | few | TGTGCCAGCAGCATCGGGGACGGACCCTCCTCCTACAATGAGCAGTTCTTC | CASSIGDGPSSYNEQFF
TRBJ2-1 | TRBD2 | TRBV27 | few | TGTGCCAGCAGTGGGACTAGCGGGGGTGATGAGCAGTTCTTC | CASSGTSGGDEQFF
TRBJ2-3 | TRBD2 | TRBV20-1 | . | TGCAGCCAGGCTAGCGGGATTGAAGATACGCAGTATTTT | CSQASGIEDTQYF
TRBJ2-5 | . | TRBV25-1 | . | TGTGCCAGCAGCGACAGCGACCAAGAGACCCGGTACTTC | CASSDSDQETRYF
TRBJ2-3 | TRBD1 | TRBV10-3 | . | TGTGCCATCAGTGCGGACAGGGGCACAGATACGCAGTATTTT | CAISADRGTDTQYF
TRBJ2-5 | . | TRBV20-1 | many | TGCAGTGCAGACACCCCTACCCACAAAGAGACCCAGTACTTC | CSADTPTHKETQYF
TRBJ2-1 | TRBD1 | TRBV29-1 | many | TGCAGCGTCTACAGGGGTTACGATGAGCAGTTCTTC | CSVYRGYDEQFF
TRBJ2-7 | . | TRBV29-1 | many | TGCAGCGTTGAGGAGGGCAGCTTCTACGAGCAGTACTTC | CSVEEGSFYEQYF
TRBJ2-1 | . | TRBV12-3/TRBV12-4 | many | TGTGCCAGCAGTCTTAAATCCGAGCAGTTCTTC | CASSLKSEQFF